The table lists the clone carrying this T cell receptor (beta chain) with a few counts. The target antigen is unknown. The PCR was carried out with 60 Vbeta primers and 13 Jbeta primers. In the authors' workflow: The authors later counted 65 million to 80 million unique TCR beta chains, 8.5 million to 13 million of them shared. Generated by immunoSEQ multiplex PCR, the TCRdb table keeps only in-frame clones and is missing some. V, J and clone size derive from that table, while D and trimming were established from the DNA sequence. The sample has hundreds of thousands of clones, about 90% seen once. These data are taken from a study of cytomegalovirus exposure and HLA in healthy donors. Study-wide results and caveats: Among donors in an Asian-associated ancestry cluster, a later analysis reportedly found fewer N-insertions than the roughly 700-donor mean. Sequencing artifact likely explains a cluster of highly shared sequence variants.

This TCR was recovered from a woman younger than 35 in good health and CMV-seronegative. Input material: PBMCs.

As DNA, the CDR3 is TGTGCCTGGAGTCTCTCCGGGACAGTCTATGGCTACACCTTC. It encodes CAWSLSGTVYGYTF. This chain uses TRBV30 with TRBJ1-2, with TRBD1 identical over 7 bases. The CDR3 has 14 residues. V was clipped by 2 bases and J by 4 bases; unmatched bases: 7. Germline V lookup: CDR1 GTSNPN, CDR2 SVGIG (reference sequence).